These 10 T cell receptor beta chains originate from one sample sequenced in a study of cytotoxic CD8 clonotypes in ibrutinib-treated CLL. Produced via immunoSEQ multiplex PCR; TCRdb's table is partial and in-frame only. The data hold around 20,000 clones, with roughly 80% observed a single time. Sequencing was performed on PBMCs, taken before ibrutinib treatment. These receptors originate from a human donor with chronic lymphocytic leukemia.

This clone was counted a single time. The rearrangement joins TRBV6-6 to TRBJ2-3; D is possibly TRBD1 (6 bases). This CDR3 contains 16 residues. The germline V gene has CDR1 MNHNY and CDR2 SVGAGI (reference sequence). Between the trimmed V and J ends, which lost 5 bases and 1 base, there was a span of 16 bases. The CDR3 loop reads CASSPRGSGGTDTQYF. The CDR3 bases are TGTGCCAGCAGTCCCCGCGGCTCAGGGGGCACAGATACGCAGTATTTT.

The V call is TRBV18, the J call TRBJ2-7; D possibly uses TRBD1 or TRBD2 (5 bases each). The germline V gene encodes CDR1 KGHSH and CDR2 LQKENI. The CDR3 has 13 amino acids. V lost 3 bases, J lost 5 bases, and 11 bases lay in between. The CDR3: CASSPGVVNEQYF. The CDR3 DNA sequence: TGTGCCAGCTCACCGGGGGTCGTGAACGAGCAGTACTTC.

The chain recombines TRBV9 with TRBJ2-1; the match to TRBD1 covers 9 bases. The CDR3 runs 15 residues. Looked up from germline, CDR1 is SGDLS and CDR2 is YYNGEE. The V segment lost 3 bases and the J segment 4 bases; nucleotides outside the gene matches: 5. The CDR3 here is CASSETGGTYNEQFF. Here the CDR3 DNA reads TGTGCCAGCAGCGAGACAGGGGGGACTTACAATGAGCAGTTCTTC. Together with reference TRBV9 and TRBJ2-1, the CDR3 gives the full variable domain: DSGVTQTPKHLITATGQRVTLRCSPRSGDLSVYWYQQSLDQGLQFLIQYYNGEERAKGNILERFSAQQFPDLHSELNLSSLELGDSALYFCASSETGGTYNEQFFGPGTRLTVL.

The chain joins TRBV6-1 to TRBJ1-1; 10 nucleotides align to TRBD1. With V trimmed by 6 bases and J by 5 bases, 3 bases remained unmatched. This CDR3 has 13 residues. Germline loops: CDR1 MNHNS, CDR2 SASEGT. CDR3 residues: CASSEDRGTEAFF. CDR3 in DNA: TGTGCCAGCAGCGAGGACAGGGGGACTGAAGCTTTCTTT.

The chain couples TRBV6-4 to TRBJ2-3; D call uncertain. Germline CDR1 reads MRHNA; CDR2 reads SNTAGT. Trimming pared 0 bases from V and 4 bases from J, leaving 5 bases between. This CDR3 is 13 amino acids long. The CDR3, as DNA: TGTGCCAGCAGTGACTCCGTAGCAGATACGCAGTATTTT. Its translation: CASSDSVADTQYF.

The rearrangement joins TRBV5-1 to TRBJ2-2; D is unclear. In germline, CDR1 is SGHRS, CDR2 YFSETQ. The V and J ends lost 4 bases and 1 base respectively, with 8 bases between them. The CDR3 length is 14 residues. The CDR3 nucleotides are TGCGCCAGCAGCCCTGTGGGGAACACCGGGGAGCTGTTTTTT. Amino acids: CASSPVGNTGELFF.

The chain carries TRBV4-3 and TRBJ1-2; a possible D gene is TRBD1 (5 bases). This CDR3 is 15 amino acids long. Trimming removed 4 bases from V and 4 bases from J, with 16 bases in between. Germline V gene data show CDR1 as LGHNA and CDR2 as YSLEER. The CDR3 loop reads CASSPSLTDSYGYTF. DNA for the CDR3: TGCGCCAGCAGCCCATCATTGACAGATTCCTATGGCTACACCTTC.

The CDR3 bases are TGTGCCATCAGTGAGACTAGCAACACCGGGGAGCTGTTTTTT. It translates to CAISETSNTGELFF. J is TRBJ2-2 and V is TRBV10-3; maybe TRBD2 (6 bases). This CDR3 has 14 amino acids. CDR1 ENHRY and CDR2 SYGVKD come from the germline V gene. Trimming removed 2 bases at V and 2 bases at J, with 6 bases between.

This chain links TRBV7-9 with TRBJ2-1, with D perhaps matching TRBD1 (6 bases). The V end was cut by 5 bases, the J end by 0 bases, with 11 bases between. This CDR3 has 15 amino acids. In germline, CDR1 is SEHNR, CDR2 FQNEAQ (reference sequence). The DNA for the CDR3 is TGTGCCAGCAGCCCCGACAGGAGCTCCTACAATGAGCAGTTCTTC. It is translated as CASSPDRSSYNEQFF.

J is TRBJ1-2 and V is TRBV18; no definite D call. The CDR3 sequence is 12 residues long. Deletions cut 3 bases from V and 8 bases from J, with 10 bases between. Germline V gene lookup returns CDR1 KGHSH and CDR2 LQKENI. CDR3 sequence: CASSPSSQGYTF. The CDR3 DNA reads TGTGCCAGCTCACCCTCATCTCAGGGCTACACCTTC.